What follows describes a single T cell receptor (beta chain). Its cognate antigen is unknown. At one end, the junction sequence differs from germline, possibly due to a read error. The CDR3 totals 13 residues. In germline, CDR1 is MNHNS, CDR2 SASEGT. This sample was taken from a study of vaccination and CD4 T cells after COVID-19. As for the study in general: SARS-CoV-2 PCR on nasal swabs had been positive for the convalescent patients; several were mild and one was severe. A median of roughly 97 days (range 35 to 161) separated diagnosis from post-COVID sampling. The stimulus for the cells was overlapping spike peptides derived from SARS-CoV-2, HCoV-NL63, HCoV-OC43 and HCoV-229E.

Documented treatment: roughly ten-day PBMC culture with coronavirus spike peptide pools or control peptides (ViraFEST assay). With the Oncomine TCR Beta short-read assay, DNA from cultured CD4+ T cells was sequenced. The authors extracted genomic DNA from cultured CD4+ T cells. TCRdb independently ran MiXCR on the PCR reads; one entry per CDR3 protein. The profile shows 20,000 or so distinct CDR3 sequences, 45% to 60% of them singletons. The specimen sequenced was CD4+ T cells from blood, cultured in vitro. The clonotype was recovered from a human donor who had recovered from COVID-19. The chain carries TRBV6-1 and TRBJ1-5; 7 nucleotides agree with TRBD1. The CDR3 DNA reads as TGTGCCACCTCGACAGGGAACAATCGGCCCCAGCATTTT. The encoded protein is CATSTGNNRPQHF.